This T cell receptor (beta chain) was recorded in a study of T cells in Graves' hyperthyroidism and ophthalmopathy. Overall study findings and caveats: Appearing also in blood were most of the thyroid clonotypes expanded above 0.001.

In this sample, this clonotype turned up a few times. The antigen remains unidentified. Sample collection date corresponds to first hyperthyroidism diagnosis, prior to any ophthalmopathy symptoms. RNA transcripts yielded amplified TCR beta CDR3 regions. The TCR CDR3 was amplified in a first-round RT-PCR using the HTBI primer set. TCRdb re-called the multiplex PCR reads through MiXCR, storing one row per CDR3 protein. The table includes more than 300,000 distinct CDR3 sequences, approximately 17% detected once. V lost 9 bases and J lost 8; bases outside the gene matches: 4. Germline V gene data show CDR1 as LNHDA and CDR2 as SQIVND (reference sequence). This CDR3 has 13 amino acids.

The sequence was collected from a woman under 40 with Graves' hyperthyroidism that later progressed to Graves' ophthalmopathy. This chain uses TRBV19 with TRBJ1-6; 10 nucleotides line up with TRBD1. Sequencing was done on a sample of blood. In DNA form, the CDR3 reads TGTGCCAGCTCCGGGACAGGGGATTCACCCCTCCACTTT. Its translation is CASSGTGDSPLHF.